Sequencing of this T cell receptor (beta chain) was carried out in a study of T cell changes during pregnancy in multiple sclerosis. Sequenced by immunoSEQ multiplex PCR; TCRdb stores in-frame clones only, minus some. The sample holds 26,000 or so clones, around 86% seen once. CDR3 length equals 16 residues. Germline lookup yields CDR1 SGDLS and CDR2 YYNGEE. Trimming took off 0 bases at V and 2 bases at J, with 14 bases between the two ends. The clonotype originates from a female donor in good health, enrolled as a control in a pregnancy study. The sequences come from CD4+ T cells from peripheral blood mononuclear cells, collected in the first trimester of pregnancy. The chain is built from TRBV9 and TRBJ2-5, with D possibly matching TRBD1 (5 bases). Here the CDR3 reads CASSVVSRAFQETQYF. The DNA for the CDR3 is TGTGCCAGCAGCGTAGTATCCAGGGCCTTTCAAGAGACCCAGTACTTC.